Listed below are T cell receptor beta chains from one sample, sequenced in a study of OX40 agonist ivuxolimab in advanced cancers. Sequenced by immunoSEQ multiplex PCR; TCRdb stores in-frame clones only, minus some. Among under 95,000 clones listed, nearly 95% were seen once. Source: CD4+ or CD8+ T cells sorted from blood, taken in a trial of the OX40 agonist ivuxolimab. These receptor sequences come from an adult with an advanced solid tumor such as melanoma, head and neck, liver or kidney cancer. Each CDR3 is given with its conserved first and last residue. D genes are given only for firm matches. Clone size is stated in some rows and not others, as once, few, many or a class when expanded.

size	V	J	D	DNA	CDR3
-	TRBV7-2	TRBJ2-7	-	TGTGCCAGCAGCTTGGGGACGCGGTACGAGCAGTACTTC	CASSLGTRYEQYF
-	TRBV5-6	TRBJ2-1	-	TGTGCCAGCAGCGTGGACGGGCACTCCTACAATGAGCAGTTCTTC	CASSVDGHSYNEQFF
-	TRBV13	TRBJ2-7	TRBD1	TGTGCCAGCGAAGACAGGGGCGTAATACACGAGCAGTACTTC	CASEDRGVIHEQYF
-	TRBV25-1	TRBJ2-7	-	TGTGCCAGCAGTGAAGGGGTGGCAGGTAGCTCCTACGAGCAGTACTTC	CASSEGVAGSSYEQYF
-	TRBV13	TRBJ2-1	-	TGTGCCAGCAGCTCCCTCGGGAATGAGCAGTTCTTC	CASSSLGNEQFF
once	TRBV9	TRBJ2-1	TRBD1	TGTGCCAGCAGCGTAGAGGTTAACAGGGGTAGTGAGCAGTTCTTC	CASSVEVNRGSEQFF
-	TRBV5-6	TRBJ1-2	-	TGTGCCAGCAGCTTGGTGGGGGGCAGCTATGGCTACACCTTC	CASSLVGGSYGYTF
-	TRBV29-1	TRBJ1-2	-	TGCAGCGTATCCGGAGGACAGAACTATGGCTACACCTTC	CSVSGGQNYGYTF
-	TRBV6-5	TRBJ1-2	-	TGTGCCAGCAGTTACTCGTTGGAGGGGACCCCTATCGGCTACACCTTC	CASSYSLEGTPIGYTF
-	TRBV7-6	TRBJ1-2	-	TGTGCCAGCAGCTTAGAGAAGTCGGGGAGTTATGGCTACACCTTC	CASSLEKSGSYGYTF